These 22 T cell receptor beta chains were sequenced from one sample in a study of human T cells and chemical hapten exposure. TCRdb re-derived calls from the RACE reads in MiXCR, one entry per CDR3 protein. The profile shows just over 40,000 distinct CDR3 sequences, around 3.2% of them singletons. The time point here: patch test 2, 6 weeks after DPC sensitization. Described treatment: therapeutic diphenylcyclopropenone sensitization with weekly scalp DPC. The material sequenced was whole blood, taken in connection with sensitization to the hapten diphenylcyclopropenone (DPC). The receptors were gathered from a man aged 35 to 55 with alopecia areata. Some clones in this sample may be carry-over from other donors' samples.

The rearrangement links TRBV6-2 or TRBV6-3 to TRBJ1-2, with D tentatively TRBD1 (6 bases). The ends were cut back, 8 bases at V and 6 bases at J, with 22 bases in the middle. Germline V gives CDR1 MNHEY, CDR2 SVGEGT. The CDR3 runs 15 residues. The CDR3 DNA reads TGTGCCAGCCGTGTGGAGGACAGATTACTCAATGGCTACACCTTC. Protein product: CASRVEDRLLNGYTF.

This clonotype was picked up many times. The chain is built from TRBV20-1 and TRBJ2-1; no clear D gene. V shed 4 bases and J shed 4 bases, with 11 bases lying between them. The CDR3 is 13 amino acids. The germline V gene has CDR1 DFQATT and CDR2 SNEGSKA (reference sequence). DNA for the CDR3: TGCAGTGCTAAATTGGGATTTTACAATGAGCAGTTCTTC. This translates into CSAKLGFYNEQFF.

This chain links TRBV6-1 with TRBJ2-7; D perhaps matches TRBD1 (5 bases). Germline V gene sequence: CDR1 MNHNS, CDR2 SASEGT. The V and J ends lost 0 bases and 5 bases respectively, with 14 bases between them. The length of the CDR3 is 15 residues. CDR3 nucleotide sequence: TGTGCCAGCAGTGAAGCTGGGCCAGGGCAGGACGAGCAGTACTTC. Translated, it gives CASSEAGPGQDEQYF.

In this sample, this clonotype turned up many times. DNA for the CDR3: TGCGCCAGCAGCCCTGCGGGCACAGATACGCAGTATTTT. Translated: CASSPAGTDTQYF. V and J are TRBV5-1 and TRBJ2-3, with unresolved D. The germline V gene has CDR1 SGHRS and CDR2 YFSETQ. V was cut by 4 bases and J by 1 base, with 7 bases left in between. The CDR3 extends over 13 amino acids.

The chain joins TRBV28 to TRBJ1-1; the D is unclear. The CDR3 length is 14 residues. Germline V gene sequence: CDR1 MDHEN, CDR2 SYDVKM. Trimming took off 3 bases at V and 3 bases at J, with 11 bases between the two ends. DNA for the CDR3: TGTGCCAGCAGTTTGATCGGGGAGGACACTGAAGCTTTCTTT. It codes for CASSLIGEDTEAFF.

This clonotype was seen many times. The J gene is TRBJ1-2, the V gene TRBV6-5; TRBD1 matches 8 bases. Germline lookup yields CDR1 MNHEY and CDR2 SVGAGI. This CDR3 region has 15 residues. Unmatched junction bases numbered 11, after V lost 4 bases and J lost 7 bases. The CDR3 spells CASSFGGQGSSGYTF. The CDR3 region has the DNA TGTGCCAGCAGTTTTGGAGGACAGGGATCGTCTGGCTACACCTTC.

This chain links TRBV7-2 with TRBJ2-7; 14 nucleotides match TRBD2. Per the germline V gene, CDR1 is SGHTA and CDR2 is FQGNSA. This CDR3 is 16 amino acids long. J lost 3 bases, V lost 5 bases, and 6 bases had no gene match. CDR3 amino acids: CASSKIGTSGSYEQYF. The DNA for the CDR3 is TGTGCCAGCAGCAAAATTGGGACTAGCGGGAGCTACGAGCAGTACTTC. Filled out from reference TRBV7-2 and TRBJ2-7, the complete variable domain reads GAGVSQSPSNKVTEKGKDVELRCDPISGHTALYWYRQSLGQGLEFLIYFQGNSAPDKSGLPSDRFSAERTGGSVSTLTIQRTQQEDSAVYLCASSKIGTSGSYEQYFGPGTRLTVT.

There are many counts of this clonotype. The chain uses TRBV5-6 and TRBJ2-5; 7 nucleotides match TRBD1. Germline V gene sequence: CDR1 SGHDT, CDR2 YYEEEE. V was clipped by 5 bases and J by 3 bases; unmatched bases: 4. This CDR3 has 13 residues. CDR3: CASSFGQEETQYF. The CDR3 coding sequence is TGTGCCAGCAGTTTTGGACAGGAAGAGACCCAGTACTTC.

This clonotype was detected many times. This rearrangement joins TRBV20-1 to TRBJ2-7, with 7 bases fitting TRBD2. The V segment lost 2 bases and the J segment 2 bases; nucleotides outside the gene matches: 6. The germline V gene encodes CDR1 DFQATT and CDR2 SNEGSKA (reference sequence). This CDR3 has 14 amino acids. The CDR3 loop reads CSARRDYQPYEQYF. Written as DNA, the CDR3 is TGCAGTGCTAGAAGGGACTATCAACCCTACGAGCAGTACTTC.

This clonotype came up many times. The CDR3 nucleotides read TGTGCCAGCAGTAAACGTGGGGTCGGGAGCCCCACAGATACGCAGTATTTT. It is translated as CASSKRGVGSPTDTQYF. The chain joins TRBV28 to TRBJ2-3, with D possibly TRBD2 on 6 matching bases. Trimming took 5 bases from V and 2 from J, leaving 20 bases between them. The germline V gene has CDR1 MDHEN and CDR2 SYDVKM. CDR3 size: 17 residues.

This clonotype appeared many times. V is TRBV3-1 and J is TRBJ2-7, with 7 bases aligning to TRBD2. The CDR3 spans 13 residues. V lost 1 base and J lost 6; bases outside the gene matches: 3. Per germline, CDR1 LGHDT and CDR2 YNNKEL (reference sequence). The CDR3 sequence: CASSQGSGGEQYF. The DNA of the CDR3 is TGTGCCAGCAGCCAAGGTTCGGGGGGCGAGCAGTACTTC.

The rearrangement uses TRBV13 and TRBJ2-1; no definite D call. V was cut by 2 bases and J by 10 bases, with 6 bases left in between. The CDR3 has 11 residues. The germline V gene has CDR1 PRHDT and CDR2 FYEKMQ (reference sequence). Here the CDR3 DNA reads TGTGCCAGCAGCTTAAGTAGGGAGCAGTTCTTC. The encoded protein is CASSLSREQFF.

This clonotype has just a few counts. The genes are TRBV6-6 and TRBJ1-5, with D perhaps matching TRBD1 (5 bases). CDR3 length equals 14 residues. Germline CDR1 MNHNY, CDR2 SVGAGI (reference sequence). The V gene lost 7 bases and the J gene lost 2 bases, with 12 bases spanning the gap. This CDR3 reads CASNSRDGNQPQHF. CDR3 in DNA: TGTGCCAGCAACAGCAGGGACGGCAATCAGCCCCAGCATTTT.

The table lists this clonotype with many counts. The chain links TRBV20-1 to TRBJ1-5; D is possibly TRBD1 (5 bases). CDR3 length: 13 residues. The germline V gene has CDR1 DFQATT and CDR2 SNEGSKA (reference sequence). V was shortened by 6 bases and J by 5 bases, with 14 bases between the two germline ends. The chain's CDR3 is CSAGRDRYQPQHF. CDR3 sequence (DNA): TGCAGTGCGGGCAGGGACCGCTATCAGCCCCAGCATTTT.

This clonotype was counted many times. This chain links TRBV20-1 with TRBJ1-1; 8 bases are a match to TRBD1. The length of the CDR3 is 15 residues. Germline CDR1 and CDR2: DFQATT and SNEGSKA (reference sequence). The junction had 8 bases not matched to a gene; V was cut back by 5 bases and J by 0 bases. CDR3: CSAGGQGLMNTEAFF. The CDR3 DNA reads as TGCAGTGCTGGTGGACAGGGACTAATGAACACTGAAGCTTTCTTT.

This clonotype has a count of ten or more. The CDR3 bases are TGCGCCAGCAGCCCAGGGACAACGAACACTGAAGCTTTCTTT. This encodes CASSPGTTNTEAFF. This chain connects TRBV5-1 to TRBJ1-1, with TRBD1 as a possible D gene (6 bases). This CDR3 spans 14 amino acids. Germline V gene sequence: CDR1 SGHRS, CDR2 YFSETQ. The V and J ends lost 4 bases and 1 base respectively, with 11 bases between them.

This clonotype was found many times. The chain has TRBV5-1 and TRBJ2-3; D assignment may be TRBD1 or TRBD2 (5 bases each). Trimming took 8 bases from V and 5 from J, leaving 18 bases between them. Germline V gives CDR1 SGHRS, CDR2 YFSETQ. This CDR3 is built from 14 residues. The CDR3 region has the DNA TGCGCCAGTGCCCTGGGGCGGGTTGAAGATACGCAGTATTTT. Amino acids: CASALGRVEDTQYF.

This clonotype occurred many times. This chain links TRBV6-5 with TRBJ2-5; D possibly corresponds to TRBD2 (5 bases). Trimming pared 5 bases from V and 4 bases from J, leaving 11 bases between. CDR3 length equals 13 residues. Germline CDR1 reads MNHEY; CDR2 reads SVGAGI. The DNA for the CDR3 is TGTGCCAGCAGTCGCCTCGGGGTAGAGACCCAGTACTTC. Its protein product is CASSRLGVETQYF.

This clonotype was counted many times. V and J are TRBV3-1 and TRBJ1-1; D not resolved. CDR3 size: 14 residues. The V and J ends lost 4 bases and 1 base respectively, with 10 bases between them. The germline V gene encodes CDR1 LGHDT and CDR2 YNNKEL (reference sequence). CDR3 DNA: TGTGCCAGCAGCCCTTTTAACAAGAACACTGAAGCTTTCTTT. Translation: CASSPFNKNTEAFF.

This clonotype was recorded many times. V usage is TRBV27 and J usage is TRBJ1-2; D perhaps matches TRBD1 (6 bases). The CDR3 runs to 16 residues. Per germline, CDR1 MNHEY and CDR2 SMNVEV (reference sequence). Trimming removed 4 bases from V and 0 bases from J, with 15 bases in between. The CDR3 spells CASSSFPTGANYGYTF. The CDR3, as DNA: TGTGCCAGCAGTTCCTTCCCGACAGGAGCTAACTATGGCTACACCTTC.

This clonotype was counted a few times. The genes are TRBV9 and TRBJ1-1; D is uncertain. Trimming removed 0 bases at V and 3 bases at J, with 6 bases between. This CDR3 is built from 13 residues. Per germline, CDR1 SGDLS and CDR2 YYNGEE. The CDR3 is CASSVDSHTEAFF. CDR3 DNA sequence: TGTGCCAGCAGCGTAGACAGTCACACTGAAGCTTTCTTT. Complete variable domain (other parts from reference TRBV9 and TRBJ1-1): DSGVTQTPKHLITATGQRVTLRCSPRSGDLSVYWYQQSLDQGLQFLIQYYNGEERAKGNILERFSAQQFPDLHSELNLSSLELGDSALYFCASSVDSHTEAFFGQGTRLTVV.

This clonotype was seen at least ten times. The chain recombines TRBV2 with TRBJ1-2; 10 bases are shared with TRBD1. V was pared by 4 bases and J by 4 bases, with 3 bases of the junction left unmatched. The CDR3 covers 14 residues. CDR1 is SNHLY, CDR2 FYNNEI, per germline. This CDR3 is CASSVTGGSYGYTF. CDR3 in DNA: TGTGCCAGCAGTGTGACAGGGGGCAGCTATGGCTACACCTTC.